This T cell receptor (beta chain) derives from a study of T-cell memory formation after mild COVID-19. About the study: Largely, the TCR clusters proved donor specific. Regarding the study as a whole: For contracting clones, CD4+ ones sat mainly in CM and EM, CD8+ in EMRA. While clones contracting from day 15 to 85 were balanced between CD4 and CD8, later expanders leaned CD4+.

This clonotype showed up just a few times. Its antigen is unidentified. One entry per CDR3 protein, called by TCRdb with MiXCR from the 5' RACE reads. The table has hundreds of thousands of distinct CDR3 sequences, more than 15% seen once. The CDR3 runs 12 residues. V gave up 5 bases and J gave up 10 bases; unmatched junction bases: 4. The specimen sequenced was PBMCs or a T cell subset sorted from them (not recorded which). The TCR was taken from a man aged 18 to 30 who had mild COVID-19 (a few samples of this study predate the infection). Cell type and time point are not known. This chain uses TRBV12-3 or TRBV12-4 with TRBJ1-4; 7 bases fit TRBD1. The CDR3 nucleotides are TGTGCCAGCAGTAGCGACAGGGTAAAACTGTTTTTT. Translation: CASSSDRVKLFF.